One and the same sample provided the 11 T cell receptor beta chains below, sequenced in a study of cytomegalovirus exposure and HLA in healthy donors. The PCR had 60 Vbeta and 13 Jbeta primers. Method: immunoSEQ multiplex PCR; TCRdb's copy keeps in-frame clones and lacks some. Counted here are about 150,000 clones, about 60% occurring once; the ten biggest clones make up roughly 7%. The specimen sequenced was PBMCs. These TCRs come from a woman aged 55-69 years in good health and CMV-seropositive.

This rearrangement joins TRBV6-5 to TRBJ1-2, with D unclear. V lost 2 bases and J 4 bases, leaving 11 bases between the germline ends. The germline V gene has CDR1 MNHEY and CDR2 SVGAGI. The CDR3 runs 14 residues. The CDR3 DNA follows: TGTGCCAGCAGTTACAGAGGCAGCTTCTATGGCTACACCTTC. It encodes CASSYRGSFYGYTF.

The chain joins TRBV28 to TRBJ2-7; TRBD2 matches at 8 bases. The V segment lost 8 bases and the J segment 0 bases; nucleotides outside the gene matches: 15. This CDR3 spans 17 amino acids. In germline, CDR1 is MDHEN, CDR2 SYDVKM. This CDR3 is CASASPLAALRSYEQYF. In DNA, the CDR3 is TGTGCCAGCGCCTCTCCACTAGCGGCGCTTCGCTCCTACGAGCAGTACTTC.

The gene calls are TRBV7-2 and TRBJ2-7; 7 bases match TRBD2. V dropped 5 bases and J dropped 3; count of bases not matched to a gene: 7. Germline V gene lookup returns CDR1 SGHTA and CDR2 FQGNSA. This CDR3 region has 14 residues. CDR3 loop: CASSPRLAHYEQYF. CDR3 sequence (DNA): TGTGCCAGCAGCCCGAGACTAGCACACTACGAGCAGTACTTC.

The chain recombines TRBV30 with TRBJ2-5; D gene unclear. With 5 bases removed from V and 7 bases from J, the gap between germline ends came to 17 bases. The germline V gene has CDR1 GTSNPN and CDR2 SVGIG (reference sequence). This CDR3 contains 13 residues. CDR3 in amino acids: CAWARNDMGTQYF. The CDR3 nucleotides read TGTGCCTGGGCTAGGAATGATATGGGGACCCAGTACTTC.

The chain links TRBV28 to TRBJ1-1, with a tentative D call TRBD1 (6 bases). V was cut by 4 bases and J by 1 base, with 13 bases left in between. This CDR3 is built from 15 residues. The germline CDR1 and CDR2 sequences are MDHEN and SYDVKM. The CDR3 nucleotides read TGTGCCAGCAGTTCCTGGGCAGGGGAGAACACTGAAGCTTTCTTT. Translated: CASSSWAGENTEAFF.

This sequence joins TRBV2 and TRBJ1-1; 11 bases are a match to TRBD1. The CDR3 runs to 15 residues. Per the germline V gene, CDR1 is SNHLY and CDR2 is FYNNEI. V was pared by 4 bases and J by 5 bases, with 6 bases of the junction left unmatched. The DNA for the CDR3 is TGTGCCAGCAGTGCTGGGACAGGGGGGAGGACTGAAGCTTTCTTT. Amino acids: CASSAGTGGRTEAFF.

This clone was observed a handful of times. The DNA for the CDR3 is TGTGCCAGCAGTGCGTTACAGGGCTTGAACACTGAAGCTTTCTTT. Protein: CASSALQGLNTEAFF. The rearrangement links TRBV6-1 to TRBJ1-1; D is possibly TRBD1 (6 bases). From germline, CDR1 is MNHNS and CDR2 SASEGT. Trimming took 4 bases from V and 0 from J, leaving 12 bases between them. CDR3 size: 15 residues.

The chain combines TRBV21-1 with TRBJ2-7; the D call of TRBD2 is as the table states it, not checked on the DNA. TRBV21-1 counts as a pseudogene. The CDR3 has 15 amino acids. CDR3: CASNGLAGISYEQYF. The CDR3 DNA reads TGTGCCAGCAATGGGCTAGCGGGGATCTCCTACGAGCAGTACTTC.

The rearrangement uses TRBV7-2 and TRBJ2-7; D is possibly TRBD2 (5 bases). V dropped 3 bases and J dropped 2 bases, with 11 bases sitting between them. The CDR3 totals 14 residues. Germline V gene lookup returns CDR1 SGHTA and CDR2 FQGNSA. The CDR3 nucleotides read TGTGCCAGCAGCTTCGACTATCTTACCTACGAGCAGTACTTC. This codes for CASSFDYLTYEQYF.

As for this clone: At one of its ends the junction is not consistent with the germline gene, which may arise from a read error. CDR3 sequence: CAGSLNRGHGNTIYF. CDR3 nucleotides: TGTGCCGGCAGCCTAAACAGGGGGCATGGAAACACCATATATTTT. The rearrangement joins TRBV11-2 to TRBJ1-3, with 9 bases fitting TRBD1. The CDR3 is made up of 15 amino acids. Germline loops: CDR1 SGHAT, CDR2 FQNNGV.

A few counts support this clone. The V call is TRBV7-9, the J call TRBJ2-7; D possibly corresponds to TRBD2 (5 bases). The CDR3 runs to 12 residues. Germline CDR1 SEHNR, CDR2 FQNEAQ (reference sequence). V gave up 8 bases and J gave up 4 bases, with 12 bases separating them. DNA for the CDR3: TGTGCCAGCTCTACCACTAGGTACGAGCAGTACTTC. Its protein product is CASSTTRYEQYF.